Presented here are 30 T cell receptor beta chains from one specimen sequenced in a study of cytomegalovirus exposure and HLA in healthy donors. The PCR was carried out with 60 Vbeta primers and 13 Jbeta primers. Sequencing used immunoSEQ multiplex PCR; TCRdb keeps in-frame clones, though not all of them. The sample includes 200,000 to 250,000 clones. The sequenced material came from PBMCs. All receptors come from a girl between 2 and 10 years old in good health and CMV-seropositive.

The chain employs TRBV7-3 and TRBJ1-2; 9 bases fit TRBD1. Germline CDR1 is SGHTA and CDR2 is FQGTGA. The CDR3 has 15 amino acids. With 5 bases clipped from V and 2 bases from J, the junction kept 6 bases outside the gene matches. The CDR3 coding sequence is TGTGCCAGCAGCGAAACCGGGACAGGGAACTATGGCTACACCTTC. Its translation: CASSETGTGNYGYTF.

V is TRBV10-3 and J is TRBJ2-2, with TRBD1 matching over 9 bases. V shed 10 bases, J shed 6 bases, and the junction held 6 bases outside the gene matches. Looked up from germline, CDR1 is ENHRY and CDR2 is SYGVKD. This CDR3 is built from 13 residues. CDR3 residues: CATRDRVAGELFF. CDR3 in DNA: TGTGCCACCCGGGACAGGGTGGCCGGGGAGCTGTTTTTT.

The rearrangement links TRBV2 to TRBJ2-5; the D gene is possibly TRBD2 (5 bases). The CDR3 has 16 amino acids. CDR1 and CDR2 (germline): SNHLY, FYNNEI. Trimming took 4 bases from V and 2 from J, leaving 17 bases between them. DNA of the CDR3: TGTGCCAGCAGTGGGGATATTAGTCGGGAACAAGAGACCCAGTACTTC. Translating gives CASSGDISREQETQYF.

The J gene is TRBJ1-2, the V gene TRBV6-1; 7 bases align to TRBD1. The CDR3 runs to 15 residues. CDR1 is MNHNS, CDR2 SASEGT, per germline. V shed 7 bases, J shed 3 bases, and the junction held 11 bases outside the gene matches. The CDR3 sequence: CASTRDSLNDYGYTF. The CDR3 DNA reads as TGTGCCAGCACCCGGGACAGCCTTAATGACTATGGCTACACCTTC.

The gene calls are TRBV6-5 and TRBJ2-3, with 8 positions matching TRBD1. V gave up 4 bases and J gave up 5 bases; unmatched junction bases: 11. Germline CDR1 reads MNHEY; CDR2 reads SVGAGI. The CDR3 has 16 amino acids. CDR3 sequence (DNA): TGTGCCAGCAGTTTCTGGGGTGTAGGACAGGGAGATACGCAGTATTTT. It encodes CASSFWGVGQGDTQYF.

CDR3 in DNA: TGTGCCAGTAGTAATGGGCAGGGTTTGTCGGACGAGCAGTACTTC. Residues: CASSNGQGLSDEQYF. The chain joins TRBV19 to TRBJ2-7, with D perhaps matching TRBD1 (5 bases). Germline V gene data show CDR1 as LNHDA and CDR2 as SQIVND (reference sequence). Trimming removed 4 bases at V and 5 bases at J, with 18 bases between. This CDR3 contains 15 residues.

The CDR3 DNA sequence: TGCAGCGCCCACCCAACTAGCGGGAGTGGGGTTACGCAGTATTTT. Amino acid sequence: CSAHPTSGSGVTQYF. The rearrangement uses TRBV29-1 and TRBJ2-3, with 11 positions matching TRBD2. The CDR3 runs 15 residues. Trimming cost V 7 bases and J 8 bases; bases outside gene matches: 14. Germline V gene sequence: CDR1 SQVTM, CDR2 ANQGSEA.

The chain has TRBV15 and TRBJ1-4, with D perhaps matching TRBD1 (5 bases). V was trimmed by 1 base and J by 8 bases, leaving 14 bases between them. The CDR3 sequence is 15 residues long. Germline V lookup: CDR1 LNHNV, CDR2 YYDKDF (reference sequence). This chain's CDR3 is CATSRAQGLGEKLFF. The CDR3 nucleotides read TGTGCCACCAGCAGAGCCCAGGGATTAGGGGAAAAACTGTTTTTT.

V is TRBV11-2 and J is TRBJ2-5, with 16 bases that match TRBD2. V lost 1 base, J lost 4 bases, and 9 bases stayed unmatched. From germline, CDR1 is SGHAT and CDR2 FQNNGV. This CDR3 has 19 residues. The CDR3 loop is CASSLVGTSGRALAETQYF. As DNA, the CDR3 is TGTGCCAGCAGCTTAGTCGGGACTAGCGGGAGGGCCCTTGCAGAGACCCAGTACTTC.

The V and J genes are TRBV6-5 and TRBJ1-1, with 7 bases matching TRBD1. Germline CDR1 reads MNHEY; CDR2 reads SVGAGI. This CDR3 spans 13 amino acids. V lost 7 bases to trimming and J lost 5 bases; unmatched junction nucleotides: 7. The CDR3 region has the DNA TGTGCCAGCAAAATGGGACAGTGGACTGAAGCTTTCTTT. Its translation is CASKMGQWTEAFF.

This sequence joins TRBV19 and TRBJ2-2, with D perhaps matching TRBD2 (5 bases). The V gene's germline CDR1 is LNHDA and CDR2 SQIVND (reference sequence). The CDR3 loop spans 13 amino acids. V lost 3 bases to trimming and J lost 6 bases, with 8 bases between them. CDR3 DNA sequence: TGTGCCAGTAGTATTTCGGGGTCCGGGGAGCTGTTTTTT. The encoded protein is CASSISGSGELFF.

The chain carries TRBV5-1 and TRBJ2-5, with 8 positions matching TRBD2. The CDR3 spans 15 residues. Germline assignment: CDR1 SGHRS and CDR2 YFSETQ. The junction had 7 bases not matched to a gene; V was cut back by 3 bases and J by 3 bases. The CDR3 DNA follows: TGCGCCAGCAGCTGGATATCACTAGCGGAAGAGACCCAGTACTTC. Translating gives CASSWISLAEETQYF.

V and J are TRBV30 and TRBJ1-1; D is undetermined. V was pared by 0 bases and J by 1 base, with 12 bases between. Germline lookup yields CDR1 GTSNPN and CDR2 SVGIG (reference sequence). This CDR3 has 15 residues. CDR3 in DNA: TGTGCCTGGAGTGTACTTGGGAGGAAGAACACTGAAGCTTTCTTT. It yields the protein CAWSVLGRKNTEAFF.

This sequence joins TRBV19 and TRBJ2-1, with 9 bases that match TRBD1. V was clipped by 6 bases and J by 13 bases; unmatched bases: 13. The CDR3 sequence is 14 residues long. CDR1 and CDR2 from the germline V gene are LNHDA and SQIVND (reference sequence). In nucleotides, the CDR3 is TGTGCCAGTAGAATTAAGGACAGGGGAGTAGACCAGTTCTTC. Translating gives CASRIKDRGVDQFF.

The chain links TRBV5-1 to TRBJ2-1; 8 bases align to TRBD1. This CDR3 comprises 18 residues. V lost 0 bases, J lost 12 bases, and 20 bases stayed unmatched. Germline V gene lookup returns CDR1 SGHRS and CDR2 YFSETQ. The CDR3 is CASSLGDRMRVDYDMQFF. DNA for the CDR3: TGCGCCAGCAGCTTGGGGGACAGGATGCGGGTCGACTACGATATGCAGTTCTTC.

V gene TRBV11-2 combines with J gene TRBJ2-5; the match to TRBD2 covers 7 bases. Germline CDR1 and CDR2: SGHAT and FQNNGV. This CDR3 region has 11 residues. Trimming at V came to 6 bases and at J to 5 bases, leaving 0 bases not matched to a gene. This CDR3 reads CASSSGETQYF. The CDR3 DNA reads TGTGCCAGCAGTAGCGGGGAGACCCAGTACTTC.

This sequence joins TRBV7-2 and TRBJ2-7; D is perhaps TRBD2 (6 bases). Germline V CDR1 and CDR2: SGHTA, FQGNSA. V lost 3 bases, J lost 0 bases, and 15 bases lay in between. The CDR3 has 16 amino acids. CDR3: CASSLGLTLLSYEQYF. For the CDR3, the DNA is TGTGCCAGCAGCTTGGGACTTACCTTGCTCTCCTACGAGCAGTACTTC.

The chain is built from TRBV5-1 and TRBJ2-5, with TRBD2 matching 13 bases. V was clipped by 4 bases and J by 4 bases; unmatched bases: 1. Germline-derived CDR1 and CDR2 are SGHRS and YFSETQ. The CDR3 is 14 amino acids. CDR3 protein: CASSRTSGRETQYF. DNA of the CDR3: TGCGCCAGCAGCAGGACTAGCGGGAGAGAGACCCAGTACTTC.

This sequence joins TRBV6-1 and TRBJ2-1, with 8 bases identical to TRBD2. The germline gives CDR1 MNHNS, CDR2 SASEGT. After removal of 3 bases from V and 6 bases from J, the junction contained 10 bases not matched to a gene. The CDR3 is 16 residues long. CDR3 in DNA: TGTGCCAGCAGTGACCTCCGGACTAGCATTTTCAATGAGCAGTTCTTC. Its translation: CASSDLRTSIFNEQFF.

The chain carries TRBV6-5 and TRBJ2-7; perhaps TRBD2 as D (6 bases). Trimming cost V 3 bases and J 0 bases, with 12 bases left between them. Looked up from germline, CDR1 is MNHEY and CDR2 is SVGAGI. The length of the CDR3 is 15 residues. The DNA for the CDR3 is TGTGCCAGCAGTTATTTCGGGGGAGTCTCCTACGAGCAGTACTTC. The encoded protein is CASSYFGGVSYEQYF.

V gene TRBV6-5 combines with J gene TRBJ2-7; 8 positions agree with TRBD2. The V gene end was trimmed by 0 bases and the J gene end by 10 bases; junction bases not matched to a gene: 11. Germline V CDR1 and CDR2: MNHEY, SVGAGI. The CDR3 totals 15 residues. The CDR3 here is CASSYSASGGFEQYF. CDR3 DNA sequence: TGTGCCAGCAGTTACTCGGCGAGCGGGGGTTTTGAACAGTACTTC.

The chain joins TRBV2 to TRBJ2-7, with 10 bases lining up with TRBD2. This CDR3 comprises 16 residues. Germline V gene data show CDR1 as SNHLY and CDR2 as FYNNEI. V lost 3 bases and J lost 7; bases outside the gene matches: 12. The CDR3 here is CASSDDSGILAGEQYF. In DNA, the CDR3 is TGTGCCAGCAGTGATGATAGCGGGATACTAGCGGGAGAGCAGTACTTC.

The chain couples TRBV7-3 to TRBJ2-7, with 10 bases fitting TRBD1. This CDR3 region has 13 residues. Germline CDR1 SGHTA, CDR2 FQGTGA. V was clipped by 9 bases and J by 5 bases; unmatched bases: 7. CDR3 in DNA: TGTGCCAGGGTCCCGGGACAGGGGAACGAGCAGTACTTC. It encodes CARVPGQGNEQYF.

A remark on this clone: Relative to the germline gene, one junction end is altered; a read error may explain this. The V and J genes are TRBV5-1 and TRBJ1-2; possible D gene TRBD1, 6 bases. Germline CDR1 and CDR2: SGHRS and YFSETQ. CDR3 length equals 14 residues. The CDR3 protein is CASGLGDMGYGYTF. Here the CDR3 DNA reads TGCGCCAGCGGCTTGGGGGACATGGGCTATGGCTACACCTTC.

The V gene is TRBV19, the J gene TRBJ2-7; 10 bases are a match to TRBD2. The CDR3 spans 13 residues. Looked up from germline, CDR1 is LNHDA and CDR2 is SQIVND (reference sequence). V lost 5 bases to trimming and J lost 5 bases; unmatched junction nucleotides: 3. DNA for the CDR3: TGTGCCAGTAGTCGTAGCGGGAGGCACGAGCAGTACTTC. This codes for CASSRSGRHEQYF.

The chain carries TRBV27 and TRBJ2-1; D unclear. The CDR3 is 12 residues long. Trimming pared 3 bases from V and 5 bases from J, leaving 5 bases between. The germline V gene encodes CDR1 MNHEY and CDR2 SMNVEV (reference sequence). As DNA, the CDR3 is TGTGCCAGCAGTTTCCCTGACAATGAGCAGTTCTTC. Protein: CASSFPDNEQFF.

The CDR3 DNA reads as TGTGCCAGCAGCATTAGCGGCCCCAATGAGCAGTTCTTC. It codes for CASSISGPNEQFF. The gene calls are TRBV5-6 and TRBJ2-1; a possible D gene is TRBD2 (6 bases). Deletions cut 4 bases from V and 6 bases from J, with 11 bases between. In germline, CDR1 is SGHDT, CDR2 YYEEEE. The CDR3 covers 13 residues.

This rearrangement joins TRBV2 to TRBJ1-1; no definite D call. V gave up 7 bases and J gave up 4 bases, with 13 bases separating them. Looked up from germline, CDR1 is SNHLY and CDR2 is FYNNEI. The CDR3 runs 13 residues. The CDR3 protein is CASINSGLTEAFF. CDR3 in DNA: TGTGCCAGCATTAACAGTGGGCTCACTGAAGCTTTCTTT.

The chain combines TRBV6-1 with TRBJ2-7; 10 bases line up with TRBD1. Trimming took 3 bases from V and 4 from J; bases not matched to a gene: 9. Germline assignment: CDR1 MNHNS and CDR2 SASEGT. The CDR3 is made up of 16 amino acids. This CDR3 is CASSENPGQGFYEQYF. The CDR3 bases are TGTGCCAGCAGTGAGAATCCGGGACAGGGGTTTTACGAGCAGTACTTC.

The chain has TRBV7-2 and TRBJ1-6; 8 positions match TRBD1. V trimming: 5 bases; J trimming: 9 bases; junction bases outside the gene matches: 6. CDR1 is SGHTA and CDR2 is FQGNSA in the germline V gene. The CDR3 consists of 14 residues. The CDR3 here is CASSTGQGGSPLHF. Here the CDR3 DNA reads TGTGCCAGCAGCACCGGACAGGGAGGTTCACCCCTCCACTTT.